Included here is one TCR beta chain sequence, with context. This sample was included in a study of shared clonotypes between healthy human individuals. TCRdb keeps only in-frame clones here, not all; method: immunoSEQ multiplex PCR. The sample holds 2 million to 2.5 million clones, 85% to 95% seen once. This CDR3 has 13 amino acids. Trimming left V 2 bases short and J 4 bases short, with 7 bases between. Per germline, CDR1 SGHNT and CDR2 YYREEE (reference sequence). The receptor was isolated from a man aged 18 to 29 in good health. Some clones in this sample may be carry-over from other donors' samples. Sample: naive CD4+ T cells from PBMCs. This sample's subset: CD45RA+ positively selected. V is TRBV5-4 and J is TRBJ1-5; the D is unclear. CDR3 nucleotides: TGTGCCAGCAGCTTTTGGGGTAATCAGCCCCAGCATTTT. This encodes CASSFWGNQPQHF. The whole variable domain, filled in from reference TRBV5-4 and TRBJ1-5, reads ETGVTQSPTHLIKTRGQQVTLRCSSQSGHNTVSWYQQALGQGPQFIFQYYREEENGRGNFPPRFSGLQFPNYSSELNVNALELDDSALYLCASSFWGNQPQHFGDGTRLSIL.